The clone carrying this TCR beta chain occurred many times. The antigen remains unidentified. Stability of Graves' hyperthyroidism was defined as absent ophthalmopathy progression within 18 months. Any patient presenting with uncontrolled infection, other autoimmune disease, pregnancy or lactation was left out. RNA transcripts provided the source from which TCR beta CDR3 regions were amplified. In the first-round RT-PCR of the TCR CDR3, the HTBI primer set was used. TCRdb re-derived calls from the multiplex PCR reads in MiXCR, one entry per CDR3 protein. The sample contains about 740,000 distinct CDR3 sequences, approximately 15% of which appear only once. Germline V CDR1 and CDR2: MDHEN, SYDVKM. This CDR3 has 18 residues. Trimming at V came to 5 bases and at J to 1 base, leaving 10 bases not matched to a gene. The data were obtained in a study of T cells in Graves' hyperthyroidism and ophthalmopathy. Study conclusions and caveats: Onset of ophthalmopathy came a median approximately 6 months after the model predicted it.

The sequence derives from a woman younger than 30 with Graves' hyperthyroidism. Sequencing was done on a sample of blood. The chain recombines TRBV28 with TRBJ1-5; 11 nucleotides line up with TRBD1. CDR3 in amino acids: CASSTLSGTGGSNQPQHF. The CDR3 DNA follows: TGTGCCAGCAGTACCCTTTCCGGGACAGGGGGAAGCAATCAGCCCCAGCATTTT. The whole variable domain, filled in from reference TRBV28 and TRBJ1-5, reads DVKVTQSSRYLVKRTGEKVFLECVQDMDHENMFWYRQDPGLGLRLIYFSYDVKMKEKGDIPEGYSVSREKKERFSLILESASTNQTSMYLCASSTLSGTGGSNQPQHFGDGTRLSIL.